These 14 T cell receptor beta chains came from one sample sequenced in a study of tumor-infiltrating lymphocytes in primary liver carcinoma. It was unsorted whole blood that yielded blood RNA, and germline DNA was also extracted. The input was around 530 ng total RNA; TCR beta cDNA was made from it with a constant-region primer. Three rounds of nested multiplex PCR with slightly modified ARM-PCR produced TCR beta libraries. Two initial PCR rounds of about 11 cycles each paired TRBV1-TRBV30 forward primers with a C-beta reverse primer. TCRdb called the multiplex PCR reads again in MiXCR, with one record for every CDR3 protein. The table shows under 200,000 distinct CDR3 sequences, with approximately 64% occurring only once. The sequenced material came from peripheral blood. Receptors were obtained from a woman aged 55-75 years with primary liver carcinoma and hepatitis B virus infection.

Of note for this clonotype: A much larger clone is a single base away; this may be a read error. No conserved phenylalanine or tryptophan is present at the end of the CDR3, so a read error is the likely explanation. This chain links TRBV4-1 with TRBJ2-5; D is unclear. The germline V gene encodes CDR1 MGHRA and CDR2 YSYEKL. The V end lost 4 bases, the J end lost 5 bases, and 11 bases lay between the germline ends. CDR3 length equals 13 residues. CDR3 coding DNA: TGCGCCAGCAGCCGGTTGGTAGTGGAGACCCAGTACTCC. Amino acid sequence: CASSRLVVETQYS.

The gene calls are TRBV11-2 and TRBJ2-1, with D possibly matching TRBD2 (7 bases). With 5 bases removed from V and 6 bases from J, the gap between germline ends came to 17 bases. The CDR3 runs 15 residues. The germline gives CDR1 SGHAT, CDR2 FQNNGV. The CDR3 sequence is CASSRGGSRGNEQFF. In DNA form, the CDR3 reads TGTGCCAGCAGCCGAGGCGGGAGCAGGGGCAATGAGCAGTTCTTC.

This clonotype occurred a few times. The V and J genes are TRBV5-6 and TRBJ1-5; 7 bases are a match to TRBD1. Per germline, CDR1 SGHDT and CDR2 YYEEEE. The V and J ends lost 4 bases and 6 bases, in that order; junction bases with no gene match: 4. The CDR3 is made up of 13 amino acids. For the CDR3, the DNA is TGTGCCAGCAGCCGACAGGGAGGTCAGCCCCAGCATTTT. It encodes CASSRQGGQPQHF.

With respect to this clonotype: A much bigger clone sits one base away, suggesting this may be a read error. This chain uses TRBV4-2 with TRBJ1-4, with D maybe TRBD1 (5 bases). V was cut by 3 bases and J by 8 bases, with 13 bases left in between. CDR1 and CDR2 (germline): LGHNA, YNFKEQ. CDR3 size: 14 residues. CDR3 coding DNA: TGTGCCAGCAGCCAGGAGGGCAGGGACGAAAAACTGTTTTTT. Residues: CASSQEGRDEKLFF.

The CDR3 here is CASPLARAGGHEAFF. The CDR3 bases are TGTGCCAGCCCCTTAGCTAGGGCAGGGGGTCACGAAGCTTTCTTT. This rearrangement joins TRBV11-2 to TRBJ1-1; 7 bases agree with TRBD1. The CDR3 loop spans 15 amino acids. Trimming at V came to 8 bases and at J to 8 bases, leaving 17 bases not matched to a gene. Germline assignment: CDR1 SGHAT and CDR2 FQNNGV.

This clonotype was counted many times. The chain uses TRBV7-8 and TRBJ2-1, with 7 bases fitting TRBD2. With V trimmed by 4 bases and J by 4 bases, 10 bases remained unmatched. The germline V gene encodes CDR1 SGHVS and CDR2 FQNEAQ. The CDR3 consists of 16 residues. CDR3 residues: CASSSTSSYTYNEQFF. For the CDR3, the DNA is TGTGCCAGCAGCTCGACTAGCTCATACACGTACAATGAGCAGTTCTTC.

Regarding this clonotype: At one of its ends the junction is not consistent with the germline gene, which may arise from a read error. J is TRBJ2-6 and V is TRBV11-2, with a tentative D call TRBD2 (7 bases). Germline loops: CDR1 SGHAT, CDR2 FQNNGV. CDR3 length: 17 amino acids. The CDR3 region has the DNA TGTGCCAGCAGCCCGGTCGGGAGGACAGCTGGGGCCAACGTCATGACTTTC. It yields the protein CASSPVGRTAGANVMTF.

There are many counts of this clonotype. The rearrangement joins TRBV29-1 to TRBJ1-3, with D tentatively TRBD1 (5 bases). The V gene's germline CDR1 is SQVTM and CDR2 ANQGSEA. The V and J ends lost 3 bases and 3 bases respectively, with 9 bases between them. This CDR3 is 13 amino acids long. The CDR3 protein is CSVDAGGGNTIYF. The CDR3 region has the DNA TGCAGCGTTGATGCCGGGGGTGGAAACACCATATATTTT.

The CDR3 DNA follows: TGTGCCAGCAGCCTGAAGGGAGGGACTACAGTTACCCTCGAGCAGTACTTC. Amino acid sequence: CASSLKGGTTVTLEQYF. The chain recombines TRBV7-8 with TRBJ2-7, with 7 positions matching TRBD2. Germline V gene sequence: CDR1 SGHVS, CDR2 FQNEAQ. V was clipped by 5 bases and J by 6 bases; unmatched bases: 19. The CDR3 loop spans 17 amino acids.

A remark on this clonotype: It is likely a read error, because the conserved phenylalanine at the end of the CDR3 is missing. The rearrangement joins TRBV11-2 to TRBJ2-7, with D possibly being TRBD2 (6 bases). Germline CDR1 is SGHAT and CDR2 is FQNNGV. CDR3 size: 15 residues. CDR3 residues: CASSLGRAGRYDQYC. CDR3 in DNA: TGTGCCAGCAGCTTAGGGAGGGCAGGCCGCTACGATCAGTACTGC.

Concerning this clonotype: A much larger clone sits a single nucleotide away, making a read error possible. The chain couples TRBV14 to TRBJ2-7, with D uncertain. V lost 2 bases to trimming and J lost 1 base, with 18 bases between them. The CDR3 extends over 17 amino acids. Germline V gives CDR1 SGHDN, CDR2 FVKESK. CDR3 coding DNA: TGTGCCAGCAGCCAATTGGGCCTGAGTAGGGTTTCCTACGAGCAGTACTTC. Translating gives CASSQLGLSRVSYEQYF.

This clonotype showed up many times. The chain links TRBV11-2 to TRBJ1-3; possibly TRBD1 for D (5 bases). CDR3 length: 14 residues. V dropped 6 bases and J dropped 2 bases, with 11 bases sitting between them. Per germline, CDR1 SGHAT and CDR2 FQNNGV. CDR3 nucleotides: TGTGCCAGCAGGGACCTGGGGGCTGGAAACACCATATATTTT. Protein: CASRDLGAGNTIYF.

To note about this clonotype: A junction boundary mismatches the germline segment, possibly from a read error. V gene TRBV11-2 combines with J gene TRBJ2-7, with a possible D match to TRBD2 (5 bases). This CDR3 is built from 18 residues. CDR1 and CDR2 (germline): SGHAT, FQNNGV. CDR3 DNA sequence: TGTGCCAGCAGCTTAGATTGGGTCGGTCTAGCAGGTCCCTACGAGCAATACTTC. Protein sequence: CASSLDWVGLAGPYEQYF.

The CDR3 region is CASSLSGVEHEQFF. The CDR3 coding sequence is TGTGCCAGCAGTTTAAGCGGGGTGGAGCATGAGCAGTTCTTC. This chain connects TRBV11-3 to TRBJ2-1; 7 bases match TRBD2. J lost 8 bases, V lost 6 bases, and 10 bases had no gene match. Looked up from germline, CDR1 is SGHNT and CDR2 is YENEEA. This CDR3 region has 14 residues.